This T cell receptor (beta chain) was documented in a study of control samples from healthy donors and cancer patients. The repertoire was sequenced with immunoSEQ multiplex PCR; TCRdb's copy has only in-frame clones and lacks some. Of roughly 40,000 clones listed, roughly 83% are singletons. The length of the CDR3 is 16 residues. Between the trimmed V and J ends, which lost 1 base and 2 bases, there was a span of 14 bases. From germline, CDR1 is SGHVS and CDR2 FQNEAQ. The chain couples TRBV7-8 to TRBJ1-1; no reliable D call. The source of this sequence is a man between 60 and 70 years old in good health. The specimen sequenced was blood. The chain's CDR3 is CASSLGVGPSNTEAFF. In nucleotides, the CDR3 is TGTGCCAGCAGCTTAGGGGTAGGGCCCTCCAACACTGAAGCTTTCTTT.